Ten or more counts support the clone carrying this TCR beta chain. Its antigen remains unidentified. TCRdb itself ran the multiplex PCR reads through MiXCR, one entry per CDR3 protein. The table records about 20,000 distinct CDR3 sequences, 25% to 40% of them present only once. This sample was included in a study of breast tumors, draining lymph nodes, adjacent tissues. Study-wide findings and caveats: The data were judged consistent with most tumor T cells coming from lymph node and expanding in tumor. Tumors had less TCR diversity than lymph nodes, more than nontumor tissue.

What was sequenced was breast tumor tissue. The TCR originated in a female donor with breast cancer. Some clones in this sample may be carry-over from other donors' samples.

The CDR3 is CASSYGQGRGYTF. The CDR3, as DNA: TGTGCCAGCAGTTACGGGCAGGGCCGGGGCTACACCTTC. The genes are TRBV6-5 and TRBJ1-2; tentatively, D is TRBD1 (5 bases). The V gene lost 2 bases and the J gene lost 8 bases, with 12 bases spanning the gap. Germline V gene lookup returns CDR1 MNHEY and CDR2 SVGAGI. The CDR3 consists of 13 residues.